These 5 T cell receptor beta chains share one sample of origin, sequenced in a study of blood T cell repertoires in COVID-19. TCRdb keeps only in-frame clones here, not all; method: immunoSEQ multiplex PCR. This table holds some 200,000 clones, about four fifths found once. The sequenced material came from PBMCs or T cells enriched from blood (not recorded which). The receptors stem from a woman aged 50 to 60 who had been exposed to COVID-19.

The chain has TRBV29-1 and TRBJ2-3, with D tentatively TRBD2 (5 bases). The V end was cut by 3 bases, the J end by 8 bases, with 18 bases between. The CDR3 spans 14 residues. Per germline, CDR1 SQVTM and CDR2 ANQGSEA. The CDR3 reads CSVEFNRAGVTQYF. The CDR3 nucleotides read TGCAGCGTTGAGTTCAATCGGGCGGGCGTTACGCAGTATTTT.

The gene calls are TRBV10-1 and TRBJ2-5, with D maybe TRBD1 (6 bases). Trimming left V 2 bases short and J 4 bases short, with 8 bases between. This CDR3 has 13 residues. Per the germline V gene, CDR1 is WNHNN and CDR2 is SYGVQD (reference sequence). CDR3 DNA: TGCGCCAGCAGTGAGGGGGGCCGAGAGACCCAGTACTTC. The encoded protein is CASSEGGRETQYF.

The V and J genes are TRBV28 and TRBJ2-1; 14 bases line up with TRBD2. CDR1 and CDR2 from the germline V gene are MDHEN and SYDVKM. Losses at the gene ends were 5 bases for V and 10 bases for J; bases not matched to a gene: 7. The CDR3 has 15 residues. The CDR3 sequence: CASSPTSGGAKEQFF. The CDR3 nucleotides read TGTGCCAGCAGTCCGACTAGCGGGGGGGCAAAAGAGCAGTTCTTC. The full variable domain, its missing parts supplied by reference TRBV28 and TRBJ2-1, is DVKVTQSSRYLVKRTGEKVFLECVQDMDHENMFWYRQDPGLGLRLIYFSYDVKMKEKGDIPEGYSVSREKKERFSLILESASTNQTSMYLCASSPTSGGAKEQFFGPGTRLTVL.

The chain uses TRBV2 and TRBJ2-2; 8 bases map to TRBD2. The junction had 6 bases not matched to a gene; V was cut back by 4 bases and J by 5 bases. This CDR3 is 15 amino acids long. Germline V gene sequence: CDR1 SNHLY, CDR2 FYNNEI. The CDR3 bases are TGTGCCAGCAGTGGGGTAGCGGGGCAAACCGGGGAGCTGTTTTTT. Its translation: CASSGVAGQTGELFF.

This clone was observed a few times. At one end, the junction sequence differs from germline, possibly due to a read error. The rearrangement joins TRBV6-6 to TRBJ1-3; tentative D call: TRBD1 (6 bases). The CDR3 length is 12 residues. Per germline, CDR1 MNHNY and CDR2 SVGAGI (reference sequence). The CDR3 sequence: CASSWKEGQKNF. The DNA of the CDR3 is TGTGCCAGCAGTTGGAAGGAAGGACAGAAGAATTTT.